These 17 T cell receptor beta chains were sequenced from one sample in a study of T cell repertoires in ileal Crohn's disease. Using immunoSEQ multiplex PCR, the repertoire was profiled, and TCRdb retains in-frame clones only, with some absent. The profile shows 2,000 or so clones, around nine tenths of them singletons. The time point: neoterminal ileum biopsy at postoperative endoscopy, about 6 months after surgery. The material sequenced was ileal tissue. The receptors were sampled from an adult with Crohn's disease.

The V gene is TRBV19, the J gene TRBJ2-1; 7 bases map to TRBD2. With 10 bases clipped from V and 3 bases from J, the junction kept 12 bases outside the gene matches. In germline, CDR1 is LNHDA, CDR2 SQIVND (reference sequence). The CDR3 spans 15 residues. DNA for the CDR3: TGTGCCACCAGTATTGGTACTAGCGACTACAATGAGCAGTTCTTC. Translated: CATSIGTSDYNEQFF.

J is TRBJ2-5 and V is TRBV4-1; D is unclear. In germline, CDR1 is MGHRA, CDR2 YSYEKL. The CDR3 totals 14 residues. Trimming took off 4 bases at V and 5 bases at J, with 14 bases between the two ends. In nucleotides, the CDR3 is TGCGCCAGCAGCCGGGATGTACCCCCGGAGACCCAGTACTTC. Its translation is CASSRDVPPETQYF.

V usage is TRBV7-8 and J usage is TRBJ1-4; no definite D call. Germline V lookup: CDR1 SGHVS, CDR2 FQNEAQ. The germline V and J ends were trimmed by 5 bases and 8 bases, with 12 bases remaining between them. This CDR3 spans 13 amino acids. CDR3 sequence: CASSNPPPEKLFF. The CDR3 bases are TGTGCCAGCAGCAACCCTCCCCCCGAAAAACTGTTTTTT.

The chain carries TRBV4-3 and TRBJ2-5, with D hard to call. Trimming cost V 0 bases and J 3 bases, with 8 bases left between them. This CDR3 comprises 14 residues. Germline V gene sequence: CDR1 LGHNA, CDR2 YSLEER. The CDR3 coding sequence is TGCGCCAGCAGCCAAGATGAAACGGAAGAGACCCAGTACTTC. Translated, it gives CASSQDETEETQYF.

This clone was counted a few times. This chain connects TRBV5-6 to TRBJ1-2, with TRBD1 identical over 7 bases. V was clipped by 2 bases and J by 8 bases; unmatched bases: 12. The CDR3 covers 15 residues. Per germline, CDR1 SGHDT and CDR2 YYEEEE. The DNA of the CDR3 is TGTGCCAGCAGCTTCTCAGGGTCGACAGGGATCGGCTACACCTTC. It codes for CASSFSGSTGIGYTF.

The chain has TRBV5-3 and TRBJ2-7, with TRBD1 as a possible D gene (5 bases). TRBV5-3 is sorted into the ORF group, with uncertain function. The CDR3 runs to 15 residues. The germline V and J ends were trimmed by 5 bases and 3 bases, with 18 bases remaining between them. Written as DNA, the CDR3 is TGTGCCAGAAGACCGAAAAGGGGTGAAGGCTACGAGCAGTACGTC. This codes for CARRPKRGEGYEQYV.

CDR3 nucleotide sequence: TGTGCCAGCAGCGTAGACGCCCTAGGCACAGGGGGAAATTCACCCCTCCACTTT. As protein: CASSVDALGTGGNSPLHF. The chain is built from TRBV9 and TRBJ1-6; 8 bases are shared with TRBD1. From germline, CDR1 is SGDLS and CDR2 YYNGEE. The CDR3 is made up of 18 amino acids. The V and J ends lost 0 bases and 7 bases, in that order; junction bases with no gene match: 12.

CDR3: CASSLGRSTDTQYF. The CDR3 DNA reads as TGCGCCAGCAGCTTGGGACGTAGCACAGATACGCAGTATTTT. The chain uses TRBV5-1 and TRBJ2-3; D unclear. Trimming stripped 0 bases from V and 0 bases from J, with 5 bases between. The CDR3 has 14 amino acids. Per the germline V gene, CDR1 is SGHRS and CDR2 is YFSETQ. Complete variable domain (other parts from reference TRBV5-1 and TRBJ2-3): KAGVTQTPRYLIKTRGQQVTLSCSPISGHRSVSWYQQTPGQGLQFLFEYFSETQRNKGNFPGRFSGRQFSNSRSEMNVSTLELGDSALYLCASSLGRSTDTQYFGPGTRLTVL.

In its sample, this clone was seen once. The chain uses TRBV28 and TRBJ1-1, with D uncertain. The CDR3 covers 10 residues. V gave up 10 bases and J gave up 12 bases, with 15 bases separating them. Germline V gene data show CDR1 as MDHEN and CDR2 as SYDVKM. The CDR3 nucleotides read TGTGCCACCCACAGAATCGAAACTTTCTTT. Residues: CATHRIETFF.

CDR3 nucleotide sequence: TGTGCCAGCGGATCTCCGGGACAGGGGATTTCACCCCTCCACTTT. This codes for CASGSPGQGISPLHF. This chain links TRBV28 with TRBJ1-6, with TRBD1 identical over 10 bases. The J segment lost 9 bases and the V segment lost 8 bases, leaving 10 bases of the junction unmatched. The CDR3 runs to 15 residues. Per the germline V gene, CDR1 is MDHEN and CDR2 is SYDVKM. The entire variable domain, with the rest obtained from reference TRBV28 and TRBJ1-6, is as follows: DVKVTQSSRYLVKRTGEKVFLECVQDMDHENMFWYRQDPGLGLRLIYFSYDVKMKEKGDIPEGYSVSREKKERFSLILESASTNQTSMYLCASGSPGQGISPLHFGNGTRLTVT.

By its share, this clone is hyperexpanded (1% or more). V usage is TRBV5-4 and J usage is TRBJ1-6, with D possibly being TRBD1 (5 bases). There are 14 residues in the CDR3. Trimming took 4 bases from V and 10 from J, leaving 15 bases between them. Germline V gene sequence: CDR1 SGHNT, CDR2 YYREEE (reference sequence). This chain's CDR3 is CASSDSGVLSPLHF. Written as DNA, the CDR3 is TGTGCCAGCAGCGATTCGGGGGTTCTGTCACCCCTCCACTTT.

The V call is TRBV30, the J call TRBJ2-3, with 8 bases aligning to TRBD1. Germline values: CDR1 GTSNPN, CDR2 SVGIG (reference sequence). CDR3 length: 14 residues. The trim removed 4 bases at V and 3 bases at J, leaving 6 bases unmatched. The CDR3 sequence: CAWTRQGRTDTQYF. The CDR3 DNA is TGTGCCTGGACCCGACAGGGGAGGACAGATACGCAGTATTTT.

V gene TRBV9 combines with J gene TRBJ2-5; 9 bases match TRBD2. Trimming at V came to 0 bases and at J to 5 bases, leaving 5 bases not matched to a gene. The CDR3 covers 15 residues. Germline V CDR1 and CDR2: SGDLS, YYNGEE. The CDR3 nucleotides are TGTGCCAGCAGCGTAGTAGGACTAGCGTGGGAGACCCAGTACTTC. This translates into CASSVVGLAWETQYF.

The chain joins TRBV7-2 to TRBJ1-5; the match to TRBD1 covers 8 bases. Germline V gene data show CDR1 as SGHTA and CDR2 as FQGNSA. The junction had 6 bases not matched to a gene; V was cut back by 5 bases and J by 3 bases. The CDR3 is 15 residues long. The CDR3 spells CASSTGTGFNQPQHF. CDR3 sequence (DNA): TGTGCCAGCAGCACCGGGACAGGATTCAATCAGCCCCAGCATTTT.

In its sample, this clone was seen once. The chain is built from TRBV11-2 and TRBJ1-4; no clear D gene. Germline V CDR1 and CDR2: SGHAT, FQNNGV. The CDR3 has 15 residues. V was clipped by 1 base and J by 4 bases, with 10 bases between them. The CDR3 region is CASSLVRQINEKLFF. In DNA, the CDR3 is TGTGCCAGCAGCTTAGTTCGACAAATTAATGAAAAACTGTTTTTT.

The J gene is TRBJ1-3, the V gene TRBV10-2, with D unclear. Germline V CDR1 and CDR2: WSHSY, SAAADI. This CDR3 spans 12 amino acids. Trimming stripped 2 bases from V and 4 bases from J, with 3 bases between. DNA of the CDR3: TGCGCCAGCAGTGAGGGGGGAAACACCATATATTTT. This sequence encodes CASSEGGNTIYF.

A single count supports this clone. The chain combines TRBV7-9 with TRBJ1-3; possible D gene TRBD1, 6 bases. V was clipped by 1 base and J by 0 bases, with 13 bases between them. The CDR3 totals 17 residues. CDR1 and CDR2 from the germline V gene are SEHNR and FQNEAQ (reference sequence). The CDR3 DNA sequence: TGTGCCAGCAGCTTAGATGGGGGGGCCCGCTCTGGAAACACCATATATTTT. It specifies CASSLDGGARSGNTIYF.